This T cell receptor (beta chain) was identified during a study of blood T cell repertoires in COVID-19 (dated by TCRdb to 2018 to 2020). Broadly, across the study: The collaborator samples originated in the United States, Italy and Spain and spanned the acute and convalescent phases of COVID-19. The material from the prospective study consisted of cDNA or gDNA derived from T cells, B-cell-depleted T cells, or PBMCs. The sample metadata nearly always contained a de-identified subject ID, COVID-19 status, age in years and sex. The dataset comprised deeply sampled blood TCRbeta repertoires from subjects exposed to, actively infected with, or recovered from COVID-19. The repertoires were released in a freely available public database meant as a resource for research on the immune response to SARS-CoV-2. Where available, HLA class I and class II types were obtained from metadata supplied by the sample provider rather than from assay-based typing. The samples were drawn from two sources: the first 160 participants of the ongoing ImmuneRACE study, and 1,254 subjects contributed by 6 global collaborators. Study-wide conclusions, independent of this receptor: The amount of clinical and demographic metadata varied by source and participant and was provided uncurated.

For this clone: The target of this receptor is not known. No base-level quality is on record; no much larger clone is a single base apart.

Each collaborating institution followed its own protocols to collect whole blood in K2EDTA tubes. For TCRbeta analysis, collaborators shipped samples as frozen whole blood, isolated PBMCs, or DNA extracted from either of those sample types. Via the germline V gene, CDR1 is SQVTM and CDR2 ANQGSEA. Deletion took 5 bases off V and 4 bases off J, with a span of 14 bases between the germline ends. The CDR3 runs 13 residues from the cysteine to the phenylalanine. Of the read, only the CDR3 DNA is kept; its 39 bases are in frame from base 1. TCRbeta CDR3 regions were amplified from genomic DNA using the immunoSEQ Assay, a bias-controlled multiplex PCR. Regarding the original processing steps: The number of nucleated cells in each sample was estimated by amplification of reference gene primers within the assay. To quantify the absolute abundance of each unique TCRbeta CDR3 rearrangement, sequence reads were collapsed and filtered. For each sample, productive Simpson clonality was calculated as the square root of Simpson's diversity index over productive rearrangements. TCRdb mirrors the immuneACCESS table, restricted to in-frame sequences. Some clones are absent from its copies; in checked studies, under half trace to an unresolved V gene, and the reason for the others is unknown. D and trimming were read from the DNA, whereas the V and J calls and clone size are those reported in that table. Recorded for this sample are a few hundred thousand clones; around 88% of them occurred a single time. The ten largest clones capture around 1.4% of the sample.

The sequenced material came from peripheral blood. The chain is assembled from TRBV29-1 and TRBJ1-1, with the D gene call left open. This clonotype originated in a man aged 80 or over with acute or convalescent COVID-19. Read as DNA, the sequence is TGCAGCGTTAAAGGTACCGGAGGCACTGAAGCTTTCTTT. It translates to CSVKGTGGTEAFF.